This T cell receptor beta chain derives from a study of T cell responses to AZD1222 COVID-19 vaccine. Study-level information: Analysis merged second doses at about 4 or about 12 weeks.

Some clones are missing from TCRdb's copy, which holds only in-frame ones; the method was immunoSEQ multiplex PCR. The sample contains some 100,000 clones, about 86% of which appear only once. This CDR3 is built from 14 residues. Deletions cut 2 bases from V and 8 bases from J, with 13 bases between. Germline V CDR1 and CDR2: LGHDT, YNNKEL (reference sequence). This specimen consisted of peripheral blood, obtained on day 0 of AZD1222 vaccination. The chain is built from TRBV3-1 (or the pseudogene TRBV3-2) and TRBJ2-1, with D tentatively TRBD1 or TRBD2 (5 bases each). The sequence was collected from an adult in good health. CDR3 protein: CASSQLEGLYEQFF. The CDR3 nucleotides are TGTGCCAGCAGCCAATTAGAGGGGTTGTATGAGCAGTTCTTC.